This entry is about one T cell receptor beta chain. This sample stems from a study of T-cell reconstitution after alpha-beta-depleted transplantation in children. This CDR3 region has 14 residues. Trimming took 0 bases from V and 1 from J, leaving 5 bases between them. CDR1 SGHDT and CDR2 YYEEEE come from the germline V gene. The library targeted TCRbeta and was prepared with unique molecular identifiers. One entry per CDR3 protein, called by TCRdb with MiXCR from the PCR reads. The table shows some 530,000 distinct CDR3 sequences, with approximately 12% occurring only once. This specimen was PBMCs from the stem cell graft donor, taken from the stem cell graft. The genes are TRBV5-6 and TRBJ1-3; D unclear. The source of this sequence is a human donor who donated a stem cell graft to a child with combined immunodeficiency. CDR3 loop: CASSLVGSGNTIYF. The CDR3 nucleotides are TGTGCCAGCAGCTTGGTCGGGTCTGGAAACACCATATATTTT.